This T cell receptor beta chain was identified during a study of beta chain features in type 1 diabetes. Overall study: Cell yields, age and gender were similar between patients and healthy donors. General study findings and limits: Type 1 diabetes patients had VDJ junctions that carried fewer insertions and more deletions.

With regard to this clone: Its antigen is not identified.

Germline V lookup: CDR1 SGHTA, CDR2 FQGNSA. The CDR3 has 16 amino acids. V lost 4 bases, J lost 6 bases, and 19 bases lay in between. The study reverse transcribed the entire isolated RNA, so it sequenced expressed TCRB transcripts. This table comes from immunoSEQ multiplex PCR, and its TCRdb copy is limited to in-frame clones, with some not included. This sample has 350,000 or so clones, with 15% to 20% found just once. Sorted CD4+ subsets: naive, central memory, regulatory, stem cell-like memory (CD45RO/CCR7/CD25/CD127/CD95/CD27 panel). Every sorted population was more than 98% pure. V usage is TRBV7-2 and J usage is TRBJ2-1; TRBD1 is a possible D gene (5 bases). The receptor was derived from a woman aged 18-35 years in good health. Sequenced input: naive CD4+ T cells from blood. CDR3 nucleotides: TGTGCCAGCAGCTCTTTACCTCCAGGGAATGGCAATGAGCAGTTCTTC. Translated, it gives CASSSLPPGNGNEQFF.